Given below is one T cell receptor (beta chain) in context. Its specificity is unknown. A much larger clone lies a single base off, so this may be a read error. The V gene end was trimmed by 6 bases and the J gene end by 9 bases; junction bases not matched to a gene: 8. The CDR3 consists of 15 residues. The germline gives CDR1 SGHVS, CDR2 FQNEAQ. This specimen comes from a study of tumor and adjacent non-tumor tissue in lung cancer. Whole-study context: The cohort had around twelve adenocarcinoma, 2 squamous cell and 1 small cell patients. The patients, 10 to 11 men and 5 women, were about 31 to 80 with stage I to III disease. Study results and caveats: Normal lung showed higher cumulative top 100 clone frequency than tumor.

This sample's RNA came from whole unsorted tissue. Between August and November 2014, newly diagnosed, chemotherapy-naive lung cancer patients underwent thoracic surgery in China. The library came from three nested PCR rounds adapted from ARM-PCR protocols. TCRdb analysed the multiplex PCR reads with MiXCR anew, one entry per CDR3 protein. The sample lists approximately 90,000 distinct CDR3 sequences, just over 65% occurring once. The chain is built from TRBV7-8 and TRBJ2-1; 13 bases match TRBD2. The specimen sequenced was lung tumor tissue. This receptor was identified in a man aged 55-75 years with non-small cell lung cancer. For the CDR3, the DNA is TGTGCCAGCAGTTACAGGACTAGCGGGAGTAGTGAGCAGTTCTTC. Protein product: CASSYRTSGSSEQFF.